Sequencing of this TCR beta chain was carried out in a study of blood T cell repertoires in COVID-19. At the level of the study: Donors in the United States, Italy and Spain gave samples during acute or convalescent COVID-19. From T cells, B-cell-depleted T cells, or PBMCs came the material, which was cDNA or gDNA.

Methods used by the authors: Researchers report that nucleated cell counts were estimated from reference gene primer amplification. TCRdb keeps only in-frame clones here, not all; method: immunoSEQ multiplex PCR. V and J calls and clone size are as listed in that table; D and trimming were resolved from the DNA. The repertoire holds 250,000 to 300,000 clones, with approximately 91% as singletons. Per germline, CDR1 MNHNS and CDR2 SASEGT. The V and J ends lost 2 bases and 6 bases respectively, with 10 bases between them. This CDR3 is 14 amino acids long. The source material was peripheral blood. The source of this sequence is a woman aged 25 to 45 with acute or convalescent COVID-19. This rearrangement joins TRBV6-1 to TRBJ2-2, with a possible D match to TRBD1 (6 bases). CDR3 protein: CASSELQGAGELFF. In nucleotides, the CDR3 is TGTGCCAGCAGTGAACTACAGGGTGCCGGGGAGCTGTTTTTT.